Included here is one T cell receptor beta chain sequence, with context. There is no known antigen for this receptor. The record has no base qualities; no much larger clone is one base away. This specimen comes from a study of cytomegalovirus exposure and HLA in healthy donors (dated by TCRdb to 2016 to 2017). Context from the whole study: An earlier analysis of around 600 of the donors reported about 290 Gb of sequence data and 117 million unique TCR beta sequences from about 179 million T cells. An early release covering 550 to 700 HLA-typed donors comprised approximately 300 gigabases of sequencing data and approximately 80 million unique TCR sequences. Of the 300 to 500 genotyped donors, 65% to 90% were placed in the genetic ancestry cluster associated with self-reported Caucasian donors. The study aimed to test whether cataloging public T cell receptors could reveal signatures of past pathogen exposure. The study used immunosequencing to profile the T cell repertoires of about 670 subjects and linked those repertoires to cytomegalovirus serostatus. In addition to the first cohort of 666 subjects, a separate validation cohort of over 90 different subjects was used. High-throughput TCR immunosequencing, statistical association of individual TCRs with disease status, and machine learning were combined to predict cytomegalovirus infection status. To study patterns of TCR occurrence, a later analysis re-analyzed previously published TCR beta repertoires from 550 to 800 donors and added high-resolution HLA genotyping. Rather than using new phenotypic data, the later analysis identified candidate immune exposures from TCR beta sequences and from how often those sequences occurred across donors. In an earlier analysis of 587 of the donors, high-throughput TCR beta sequencing was used to judge whether each TCR beta V gene segment behaved as functional or pseudogenic. Donor age, sex, ethnicity and CMV serostatus were compiled alongside the repertoire data. A later genetic analysis took genome-wide SNP genotypes for about 65% of the 666 donors and used that subset as a discovery cohort. All discovery cohort repertoires had been generated on a single sequencing platform. HLA typing covered class I and class II loci at four-digit resolution. Typing coverage varied by locus: roughly 620-640 donors for A, B, C, DRB1 and DQB1; roughly 560 for DQA1; 606 for DPA1; roughly 450 for DPB1. Four to six DR-DQ haplotypes were handled as single units for association and clustering because linkage in the cohort was strong. Among some 400 genotyped donors of the cohort, an average of approximately 240,000 unique TCR beta nucleotide sequences were sequenced per donor, around 20% of them non-productive. Study-level results and caveats: In vitro tests confirmed that three of the cytomegalovirus-associated TCR beta chains recognize cytomegalovirus antigens. A later analysis found that most CMV-associated TCR beta chains appeared HLA-restricted, with HLA associations seemingly driven largely by CMV exposure. Several of the top co-occurrence clusters appeared to be linked to parvovirus B19, influenza, CMV and Epstein-Barr virus, according to a later analysis. Because some donors lacked HLA typing at each locus, the association tests relied only on the typed subset. In a later genetic analysis, a missense DCLRE1C variant was associated with V-gene and J-gene trimming of TCR beta chains, and the association was replicated in an independent cohort. Most TCR sequences were observed very rarely across donors, whereas some public TCRs were present in many individuals. When HLA alleles, especially DR and DQ, strongly co-occurred, TCR associations were difficult to assign to individual alleles. The only immune exposure information available for the cohort was CMV serostatus. Broadly in line with IMGT annotations, most TCR beta V segments showed up in productive rearrangements about 87% or about 30% of the time in an earlier analysis of approximately 640 of the donors. A further reported finding was that TCR beta sequences accurately predicted the HLA-A and HLA-B alleles for most subjects in the first cohort. The classifier was reported to diagnose cytomegalovirus status with high specificity and sensitivity in both the original and validation cohorts. Because the 87-base-pair reads could not distinguish some IMGT-functional V segments, including TRBV6-2 and TRBV6-3, those segments were excluded. A later analysis associated 15,000 or so TCR beta sequences with specific HLA alleles at a false discovery rate of 0.05. A cluster of highly shared sequence variants was judged likely to be a technical artifact of the sequencing pipeline. Roughly uniform sequencing depth across donors was assumed in presence/absence analyses, although this assumption may not hold. It was suggested by the authors that the approach could potentially be generalized to other disease states and immunological phenotypes. In a later analysis, TCR association rates were found to vary across HLA loci, with the most associated TCRs seen for DRB1 alleles and the fewest for HLA-C alleles. The cohort was sequenced for TCR beta chains only, and without alpha or paired-chain data the features that could be detected were limited. A total of roughly 160 TCR beta chains were listed by the study as associated with cytomegalovirus. Correlated functional status among segregating V segments might be attributable to linkage disequilibrium, but an unknown experimental factor could not be ruled out. In a later analysis, HLA-associated TCR beta chains were found to be more clonally expanded and to have lower generation probabilities than equally common non-associated chains. According to a later genetic analysis, donors in an Asian-associated ancestry cluster had fewer N-insertions in productive TCRs than the approximately 710-donor mean. Because counts were too low, some 16 rarely observed V segments, including chromosome 9 orphons, were excluded from the earlier analysis of roughly 580 of the donors.

The cohort consisted of hundreds of healthy bone marrow donors. Cohort members were all nominally healthy when sampled, although unrecorded immune exposures were likely present. The donor tested CMV seronegative, placing the donor among the roughly 340 seronegative members of the cohort. Every donor gave a peripheral blood sample, and the peripheral blood mononuclear cells from that sample were used for TCR beta sequencing. The Qiagen DNeasy Blood Extraction Kit was used to extract genomic DNA from the blood cell samples. CDR1 and CDR2 were assigned from the germline V gene as SGDLS and YYNGEE. V drops 3 bases and J drops 4 bases, leaving 13 bases in between. There are 14 amino acids in the CDR3, from cysteine to phenylalanine inclusive. Only the CDR3 portion is preserved as DNA: 42 bases, with reading frame beginning at the first base. The library was prepared using the immunoSEQ multiplex PCR assay. The multiplex PCR relied on a mix of 60 forward primers for TCR Vbeta segments and 13 reverse primers for TCR Jbeta segments. The CDR3 region of rearranged TCR beta genes was amplified from genomic DNA by a multiplex PCR assay. Amplified TCR beta libraries were sequenced as 87-base-pair reads on the Illumina HiSeq System. The authors processed their data as follows. A later analysis counted some 74 million unique TCR beta chains across the approximately 700 repertoires, and 9.5 million to 11 million of these chains were shared by at least two donors. A nearest-neighbor algorithm error-corrected the raw reads and collapsed the reads into unique sequences, merging closely related sequences to remove PCR and sequencing errors. Alignment of CDR3 sequences to IMGT reference sequences was used to assign V, D and J gene segments. For a sequence to be retained, at least a six-nucleotide match to both a V gene segment and a J gene segment was required. A rearrangement counted as productive if the CDR3 had no stop codons and remained in frame with V and J, and every other rearrangement counted as non-productive. CDR3 was defined according to IMGT convention as the region running from the second conserved V-encoded cysteine to the conserved J-encoded phenylalanine. The earlier analysis of about 590 of the donors excluded sequences that lacked an unambiguous match to a single V gene segment. An earlier analysis of just under 600 of the donors called V segments functional above 56.7% productive rearrangements and segregating when the between-donor standard deviation exceeded 5%. To diagnose cytomegalovirus status from the catalog of TCR beta chain sequences, a statistical classification framework was built. In a later analysis, TCR nucleotide sequences were compared against IMGT/GENE-DB human TR gene sequences so that V and J genes could be assigned. In a later analysis, CDR3 sequences and most-parsimonious VDJ recombination scenarios were assigned using the TCRdist pipeline. In a later analysis, each TCR beta chain was defined by its CDR3 amino acid sequence together with its V-gene family, and reads without a unique V-gene family were excluded. As a way to deal with suspected cross-contamination and a sequencing artifact, a later analysis dropped 640 or so nucleotide sequences that were highly shared and had low generation probability. In a later analysis, a clonal expansion index was calculated for each public chain from normalized within-repertoire ranks of inferred template counts. In a later analysis, generation probabilities were computed with a VDJ recombination model fitted to out-of-frame rearrangements, and the resulting probabilities were checked against IGoR. In a later analysis, TCR-TCR, TCR-HLA and TCR-CMV co-occurrence was scored with hypergeometric tests, and a repertoire-size bias correction was applied to TCR pairs. False discovery rates were estimated in a later analysis by permuting HLA or CMV assignments 20 times. In a later analysis, co-occurring TCRs were grouped using DBSCAN, with TCRdist sequence similarity added in when clustering inside HLA-allele-positive subsets. Co-occurrence clustering excluded repertoires with fewer than 30,000 or more than 120,000 public chains, plus five with anomalous nucleotide sharing. The clones in this table, taken by TCRdb from immuneACCESS, are in-frame only. Not every clone is retained; where verified, under half of the shortfall comes from an unresolved V gene, and the cause of the rest is unknown. The DNA was the basis for D and trimming; V, J and clone size are from that table. This sample is represented by about 150,000 clones; 65% to 75% of them were singletons. Clones ranked in the top ten supply approximately 2.6% of the sample.

Recombination connected TRBV9 to TRBJ1-2; the D gene is perhaps TRBD1, from 5 matching bases. Input material: PBMCs. This receptor was taken from a man aged 18 to 30 in good health and CMV-seronegative. The DNA is TGTGCCAGCAGCGAATTCCCCGACAGCTATGGCTACACCTTC. Its protein reads: CASSEFPDSYGYTF.